These 8 T cell receptor beta chains originate from one sample sequenced in a study of CD8 T cells in ankylosing spondylitis (dated by TCRdb to the late 2010s). Library preparation was by 5' RACE. Sequenced on an Illumina HiSeq 2500. TCRdb passed the public sequencing reads through fastp at Q25 and MiXCR, retaining productive beta sequences. Under each unique CDR3 protein, matching rows form one entry showing the most common genes and DNA. The sample table holds under 300,000 distinct CDR3 sequences, of which about 20% were seen once. The ten biggest clones cover around 32% of the sample. Sequenced material: blood, either unsorted or a sorted T cell fraction (not recorded which). The receptors here all came from a male donor with ankylosing spondylitis or in good health (not recorded which).

Here the CDR3 DNA reads TGTGCCAGCAGTCTATCGTTGGGGACGAACTATGGCTACACCTTC. It yields the protein CASSLSLGTNYGYTF. V and J are TRBV7-6 and TRBJ1-2; the D gene is possibly TRBD1 (5 bases). The CDR3 has 15 residues. Trimming removed 6 bases at V and 2 bases at J, with 16 bases between. The germline V gene has CDR1 SGHVS and CDR2 FNYEAQ.

This clonotype was observed a handful of times. The rearrangement links TRBV5-6 to TRBJ2-3, with D uncertain. The CDR3 contains 12 residues. Deletions cut 1 base from V and 6 bases from J, with 6 bases between. Per germline, CDR1 SGHDT and CDR2 YYEEEE. CDR3 DNA: TGTGCCAGCAGCTTGTGGTCGGATACGCAGTATTTT. Its protein product is CASSLWSDTQYF. The full variable domain, its missing parts supplied by reference TRBV5-6 and TRBJ2-3, is DAGVTQSPTHLIKTRGQQVTLRCSPKSGHDTVSWYQQALGQGPQFIFQYYEEEERQRGNFPDRFSGHQFPNYSSELNVNALLLGDSALYLCASSLWSDTQYFGPGTRLTVL.

This clonotype was picked up a small number of times. The chain joins TRBV7-2 to TRBJ2-3; 11 positions match TRBD2. CDR3 length equals 17 residues. The germline CDR1 and CDR2 sequences are SGHTA and FQGNSA. Trimming took 3 bases from V and 4 from J; bases not matched to a gene: 9. This CDR3 is CASSLVSGRAVADTQYF. CDR3 DNA sequence: TGTGCCAGCAGCTTGGTTAGCGGGAGGGCGGTCGCAGATACGCAGTATTTT.

Many counts were recorded for this clonotype. The V call is TRBV10-3, the J call TRBJ2-1; 8 nucleotides match TRBD1. Per the germline V gene, CDR1 is ENHRY and CDR2 is SYGVKD. V shed 8 bases, J shed 9 bases, and the junction held 6 bases outside the gene matches. CDR3 size: 12 residues. The CDR3 DNA reads TGTGCCATCGCACAGGGGGGTTTTGAGCAGTTCTTC. This codes for CAIAQGGFEQFF.

Points on this clonotype: No DNA is shown, since the ends of the CDR3 on it are uncertain; the CDR3 is the one TCRdb lists. V gene TRBV20-1 combines with J gene TRBJ2-7; the table's D call, TRBD2, has no DNA check behind it. The CDR3 extends over 14 residues, inclusive of both ends. Looked up from germline, CDR1 is DFQATT and CDR2 is SNEGSKA (reference sequence). CDR3 in amino acids: CSARLRDYHCEQYF.

This clonotype has just a few counts. The chain joins TRBV5-1 to TRBJ2-5, with 7 nucleotides matching TRBD2. Per the germline V gene, CDR1 is SGHRS and CDR2 is YFSETQ. The CDR3 runs to 15 residues. V shed 0 bases, J shed 5 bases, and the junction held 7 bases outside the gene matches. CDR3 region: CASSLERGPQETQYF. The CDR3 DNA reads as TGCGCCAGCAGCTTGGAGCGGGGACCTCAGGAGACCCAGTACTTC.

The CDR3 reads CASSQEPSGSYEQYF. CDR3 in DNA: TGTGCCAGCAGCCAAGAGCCTAGCGGCTCCTACGAGCAGTACTTC. V usage is TRBV3-1 and J usage is TRBJ2-7; 7 bases match TRBD2. The CDR3 has 15 residues. Germline trimming cut 0 bases from V and 0 bases from J; bases unmatched to any gene: 2. Germline lookup yields CDR1 LGHDT and CDR2 YNNKEL (reference sequence).

The rearrangement uses TRBV7-6 and TRBJ1-1; D gene unclear. V lost 0 bases and J lost 0, with 17 bases in between. Germline CDR1 and CDR2: SGHVS and FNYEAQ. The CDR3 totals 18 residues. CDR3 sequence: CASSLALNNRSLNTEAFF. DNA of the CDR3: TGTGCCAGCAGCTTAGCGCTAAACAATCGAAGCCTGAACACTGAAGCTTTCTTT.